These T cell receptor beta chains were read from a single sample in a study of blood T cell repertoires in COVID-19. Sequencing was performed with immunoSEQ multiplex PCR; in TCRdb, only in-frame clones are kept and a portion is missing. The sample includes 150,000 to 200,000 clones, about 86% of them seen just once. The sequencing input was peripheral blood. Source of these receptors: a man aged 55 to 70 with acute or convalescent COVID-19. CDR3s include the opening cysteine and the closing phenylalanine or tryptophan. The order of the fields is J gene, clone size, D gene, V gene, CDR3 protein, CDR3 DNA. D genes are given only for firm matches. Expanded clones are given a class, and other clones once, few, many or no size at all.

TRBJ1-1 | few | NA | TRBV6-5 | CASSYSARGNTEAFF | TGTGCCAGCAGTTACTCGGCAAGGGGTAACACTGAAGCTTTCTTT
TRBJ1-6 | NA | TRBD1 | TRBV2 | CASRVRGTGTATSPLHF | TGTGCCAGCAGAGTACGTGGCACCGGGACAGCTACCTCACCCCTCCACTTT
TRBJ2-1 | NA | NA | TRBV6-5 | CASNPGHGYNEQFF | TGTGCCAGCAATCCGGGACATGGCTACAATGAGCAGTTCTTC
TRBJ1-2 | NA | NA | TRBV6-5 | CASTYGTRNYGYTF | TGTGCCAGCACCTACGGGACACGGAACTATGGCTACACCTTC
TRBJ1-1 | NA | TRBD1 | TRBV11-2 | CASSLTGGNEAFF | TGTGCCAGCAGCTTAACAGGGGGAAATGAAGCTTTCTTT
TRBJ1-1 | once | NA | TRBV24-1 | CATSDRVGEAFF | TGTGCCACCAGTGATCGGGTGGGTGAAGCTTTCTTT
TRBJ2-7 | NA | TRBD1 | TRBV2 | CASTRDRGSYEQYF | TGTGCCAGCACCCGTGACAGGGGCTCCTACGAGCAGTACTTC
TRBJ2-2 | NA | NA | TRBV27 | CASSLSRKMNTGELFF | TGTGCCAGCAGTTTATCGCGGAAGATGAACACCGGGGAGCTGTTTTTT
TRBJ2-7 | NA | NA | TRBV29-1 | CSALPGGSYEQYF | TGCAGCGCCCTGCCGGGGGGCAGCTACGAGCAGTACTTC
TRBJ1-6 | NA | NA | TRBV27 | CASSFSGKADANSPLHF | TGTGCCAGCAGTTTTTCGGGGAAGGCGGATGCTAATTCACCCCTCCACTTT
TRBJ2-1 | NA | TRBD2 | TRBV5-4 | CASSLFASGRGGKNEQFF | TGTGCCAGCAGCTTGTTCGCTAGCGGGAGGGGGGGCAAGAATGAGCAGTTCTTC
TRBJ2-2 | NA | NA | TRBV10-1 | CASRPDSTGELFF | TGCGCCAGCAGGCCGGACAGCACCGGGGAGCTGTTTTTT
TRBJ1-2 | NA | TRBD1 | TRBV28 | CASSLEGTGYRSGYTF | TGTGCCAGCAGTTTGGAGGGGACAGGGTATAGGAGTGGCTACACCTTC
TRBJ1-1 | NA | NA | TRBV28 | CASSLSSRGNTEAFF | TGTGCCAGCAGTTTGTCCTCGAGAGGGAACACTGAAGCTTTCTTT
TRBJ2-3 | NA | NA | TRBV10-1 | CASSEVSGERGQYF | TGCGCCAGCAGTGAGGTATCGGGGGAGAGAGGGCAGTATTTT
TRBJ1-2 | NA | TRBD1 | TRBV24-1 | CATSDPTGIGYTF | TGTGCCACCAGTGACCCGACAGGGATTGGCTACACCTTC
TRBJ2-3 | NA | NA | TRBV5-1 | CASSLIAVITDTQYF | TGCGCCAGCAGCCTTATAGCGGTTATCACAGATACGCAGTATTTT
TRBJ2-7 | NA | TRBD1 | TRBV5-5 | CASSWTGVGDEQYF | TGTGCCAGCAGCTGGACAGGGGTTGGAGACGAGCAGTACTTC
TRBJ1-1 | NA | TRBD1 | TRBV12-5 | CASGLGTGGTEAFF | TGTGCTAGTGGTTTAGGGACAGGGGGGACTGAAGCTTTCTTT
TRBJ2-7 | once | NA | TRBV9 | CASTGGDSHYEQYF | TGTGCCAGCACCGGAGGGGACAGCCACTACGAGCAGTACTTC
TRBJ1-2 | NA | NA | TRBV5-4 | CASSLGGDRGYTF | TGTGCCAGCAGCTTGGGCGGGGATCGTGGCTACACCTTC
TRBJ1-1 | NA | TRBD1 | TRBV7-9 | CASSPGQLHTEAFF | TGTGCCAGCAGCCCGGGACAGTTGCACACTGAAGCTTTCTTT
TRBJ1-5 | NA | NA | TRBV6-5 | CASTYYSNQPQHF | TGTGCCAGCACCTACTATAGCAATCAGCCCCAGCATTTT
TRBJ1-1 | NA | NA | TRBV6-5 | CASSLRETEAFF | TGTGCCAGCAGTCTCCGGGAAACTGAAGCTTTCTTT
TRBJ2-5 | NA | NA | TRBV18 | CASSRTQGEETQYF | TGTGCCAGCTCCCGGACCCAGGGTGAGGAGACCCAGTACTTC
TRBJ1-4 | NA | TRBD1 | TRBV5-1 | CASSLAGQGNEKLFF | TGCGCCAGCAGCTTGGCCGGACAGGGCAATGAAAAACTGTTTTTT
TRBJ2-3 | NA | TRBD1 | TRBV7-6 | CASSLVVAMGRGRTDTQYF | TGTGCCAGCAGCTTAGTGGTTGCCATGGGCAGGGGGCGGACAGATACGCAGTATTTT
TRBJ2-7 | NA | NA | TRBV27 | CASSLGHIPYEQYF | TGTGCCAGCAGTCTTGGACACATCCCCTACGAGCAGTACTTC
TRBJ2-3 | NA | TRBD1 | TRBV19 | CASSARTGMKTDTQYF | TGTGCCAGTAGTGCCCGGACAGGGATGAAAACAGATACGCAGTATTTT
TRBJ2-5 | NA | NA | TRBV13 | CASSPTGERETQYF | TGTGCCAGCAGCCCAACGGGCGAGCGGGAGACCCAGTACTTC
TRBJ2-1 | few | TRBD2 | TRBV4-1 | CASSPVGLAGANEQFF | TGCGCCAGCAGCCCGGTGGGGCTAGCGGGAGCCAATGAGCAGTTCTTC
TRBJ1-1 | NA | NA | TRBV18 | CASFSGGGAYTEAFF | TGTGCCAGCTTCTCCGGGGGAGGGGCGTACACTGAAGCTTTCTTT
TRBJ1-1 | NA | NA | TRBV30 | CAWSLGGGHTEAFF | TGTGCCTGGAGTTTGGGGGGGGGCCACACTGAAGCTTTCTTT
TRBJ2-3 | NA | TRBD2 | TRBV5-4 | CASSLFRTSGNRDLTDTQYF | TGTGCCAGCAGCCTATTTAGGACTAGCGGCAACCGGGACCTCACAGATACGCAGTATTTT
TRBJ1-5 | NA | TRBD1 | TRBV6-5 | CASRATGGGQPQHF | TGTGCCAGCAGGGCAACAGGGGGGGGTCAGCCCCAGCATTTT
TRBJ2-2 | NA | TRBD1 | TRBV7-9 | CASSSRLTPGQGSTGELFF | TGTGCCAGCAGCTCTAGATTGACACCGGGACAGGGGAGCACCGGGGAGCTGTTTTTT
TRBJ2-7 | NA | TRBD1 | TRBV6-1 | CASSEAGTGLYEQYF | TGTGCCAGCAGTGAAGCAGGGACAGGGCTCTACGAGCAGTACTTC
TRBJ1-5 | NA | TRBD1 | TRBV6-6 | CASSSSDRGGGQPQHF | TGTGCCAGCAGTTCGTCCGACAGGGGGGGTGGTCAGCCCCAGCATTTT
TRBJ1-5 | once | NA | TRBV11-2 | CASSPLTGVNQPQHF | TGTGCCAGCAGCCCTCTAACCGGGGTTAATCAGCCCCAGCATTTT
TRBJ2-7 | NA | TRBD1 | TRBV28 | CASSLWGTGSREQYF | TGTGCCAGCAGTTTATGGGGGACAGGGTCTCGGGAGCAGTACTTC
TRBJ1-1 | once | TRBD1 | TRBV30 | CAWSTTDRVEAFF | TGTGCCTGGAGTACCACCGACAGGGTCGAAGCTTTCTTT
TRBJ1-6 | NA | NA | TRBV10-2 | CASSLSNSPLHF | TGCGCCAGCAGTCTCAGTAATTCACCCCTCCACTTT
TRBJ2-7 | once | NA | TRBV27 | CASSLPGSSEQYF | TGTGCCAGCAGTCTCCCGGGGAGTAGCGAGCAGTACTTC
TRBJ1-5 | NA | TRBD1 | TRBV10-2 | CASSLQGAEQPQHF | TGCGCCAGCAGCCTACAGGGGGCGGAACAGCCCCAGCATTTT
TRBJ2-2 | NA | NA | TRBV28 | CASSYARVNIGELFF | TGTGCCAGCAGTTATGCGAGGGTTAACATCGGGGAGCTGTTTTTT
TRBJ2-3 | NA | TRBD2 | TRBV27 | CASSLYLAGSDTQYF | TGTGCCAGCAGTTTATACCTAGCGGGTTCAGATACGCAGTATTTT
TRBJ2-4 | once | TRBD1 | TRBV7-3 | CASSSDGTAKNIQYF | TGTGCCAGCAGCTCCGACGGGACAGCAAAAAACATTCAGTACTTC
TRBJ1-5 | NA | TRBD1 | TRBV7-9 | CASSSGTGFSQPQHF | TGTGCCAGCAGCTCCGGGACAGGGTTCAGTCAGCCCCAGCATTTT
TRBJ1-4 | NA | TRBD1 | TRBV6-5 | CASSPFHRGNEKLFF | TGTGCCAGCAGTCCATTCCACAGGGGTAATGAAAAACTGTTTTTT
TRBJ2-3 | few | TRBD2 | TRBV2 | CASLGGSAGGTDTQYF | TGTGCCAGCCTTGGCGGGTCAGCGGGAGGCACAGATACGCAGTATTTT
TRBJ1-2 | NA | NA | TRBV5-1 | CASSSNYGYTF | TGCGCCAGCAGTTCAAACTATGGCTACACCTTC
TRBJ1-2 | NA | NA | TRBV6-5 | CASRQTPGHNYGYTF | TGTGCCAGCAGGCAAACACCGGGACACAACTATGGCTACACCTTC
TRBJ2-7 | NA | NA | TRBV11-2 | CASSFYRSEEQYF | TGTGCCAGCAGCTTCTACAGGAGTGAAGAGCAGTACTTC
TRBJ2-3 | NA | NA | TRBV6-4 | CASSETGEGTDTQYF | TGTGCCAGCAGTGAGACTGGGGAGGGCACAGATACGCAGTATTTT
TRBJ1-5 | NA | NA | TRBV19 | CASSILSGHQPQHF | TGTGCCAGTAGTATCTTGTCAGGGCATCAGCCCCAGCATTTT
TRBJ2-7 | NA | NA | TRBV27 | CASSPTSGGIGEQYF | TGTGCCAGCAGTCCCACGTCAGGGGGGATAGGCGAGCAGTACTTC